The 22 T cell receptor beta chains presented below share a single source sample, sequenced in a study of human T cells and chemical hapten exposure. TCRdb reprocessed the RACE reads via MiXCR and lists one record per CDR3 protein. Among roughly 200,000 distinct CDR3 sequences listed, more than 20% were seen once. Indicated time point: patch test 3, about 24 weeks after DPC sensitization. Treatment noted: therapeutic diphenylcyclopropenone sensitization with weekly scalp DPC. The sample in question was whole blood, obtained in connection with sensitization to the hapten diphenylcyclopropenone (DPC). These receptors were obtained from a woman between 35 and 50 years old with alopecia areata. Some clones in this sample may be carry-over from other donors' samples.

This clonotype was counted only a few times. This CDR3 reads CASSTDKKYQETQYF. The CDR3 DNA reads TGTGCCAGCAGTACCGACAAGAAGTACCAAGAGACCCAGTACTTC. The chain has TRBV6-2 or TRBV6-3 and TRBJ2-5, with unresolved D. CDR3 length: 15 residues. Germline V gene lookup returns CDR1 MNHEY and CDR2 SVGEGT. Trimming left V 5 bases short and J 0 bases short, with 13 bases between.

This clonotype has more than one count but fewer than ten. V is TRBV3-1 and J is TRBJ1-1; D is possibly TRBD1 (5 bases). The CDR3 has 14 amino acids. The V gene lost 7 bases and the J gene lost 4 bases, with 16 bases spanning the gap. Per the germline V gene, CDR1 is LGHDT and CDR2 is YNNKEL (reference sequence). The CDR3 DNA is TGTGCCAGCACCGAAATGGGGCGGGCCACTGAAGCTTTCTTT. It codes for CASTEMGRATEAFF.

This clonotype has a handful of counts. This sequence joins TRBV29-1 and TRBJ2-5; no reliable D call. V lost 4 bases, J lost 0 bases, and 6 bases lay in between. The CDR3 length is 12 residues. Per germline, CDR1 SQVTM and CDR2 ANQGSEA. The CDR3 protein is CSVVRYQETQYF. CDR3 in DNA: TGCAGCGTTGTCCGATACCAAGAGACCCAGTACTTC.

This clonotype was observed a few times. CDR3 DNA sequence: TGTGCCATCAGTGATCAGGGGGCCGGTACCAATCAGCCCCAGCATTTT. This codes for CAISDQGAGTNQPQHF. The rearrangement links TRBV10-3 to TRBJ1-5, with 8 bases matching TRBD1. Germline V gene data show CDR1 as ENHRY and CDR2 as SYGVKD. V lost 3 bases to trimming and J lost 3 bases; unmatched junction nucleotides: 7. This CDR3 has 16 amino acids.

Only a few counts were recorded for this clonotype. This sequence joins TRBV18 and TRBJ2-6; 9 nucleotides line up with TRBD1. In germline, CDR1 is KGHSH, CDR2 LQKENI. This CDR3 is built from 15 residues. The J segment lost 2 bases and the V segment lost 6 bases, leaving 2 bases of the junction unmatched. In nucleotides, the CDR3 is TGTGCCAGCTCGAGACAGGGGGCTGGGGCCAACGTCCTGACTTTC. This sequence encodes CASSRQGAGANVLTF. Complete variable domain (other parts from reference TRBV18 and TRBJ2-6): NAGVMQNPRHLVRRRGQEARLRCSPMKGHSHVYWYRQLPEEGLKFMVYLQKENIIDESGMPKERFSAEFPKEGPSILRIQQVVRGDSAAYFCASSRQGAGANVLTFGAGSRLTVL.

The chain joins TRBV29-1 to TRBJ1-2, with D possibly being TRBD1 (6 bases). Trimming pared 7 bases from V and 8 bases from J, leaving 23 bases between. Germline V gene lookup returns CDR1 SQVTM and CDR2 ANQGSEA. The CDR3 totals 14 residues. The CDR3 spells CSAGALGTAGGYTF. CDR3 coding DNA: TGCAGCGCGGGGGCCCTCGGGACGGCGGGCGGCTACACCTTC.

This chain joins TRBV7-6 and TRBJ2-5; no clear D. The ends were cut back, 5 bases at V and 4 bases at J, with 8 bases in the middle. This CDR3 has 12 amino acids. Germline CDR1 is SGHVS and CDR2 is FNYEAQ. CDR3: CASSTRRETQYF. As DNA, the CDR3 is TGTGCCAGCAGCACCAGGCGAGAGACCCAGTACTTC.

A few counts support this clonotype. This rearrangement joins TRBV7-2 to TRBJ2-3; D not resolved. V lost 1 base to trimming and J lost 6 bases, with 5 bases between them. Germline V gene data show CDR1 as SGHTA and CDR2 as FQGNSA. CDR3 length: 12 amino acids. The CDR3 protein is CASSLDVDTQYF. The CDR3 DNA reads TGTGCCAGCAGCTTAGACGTCGATACGCAGTATTTT.

This clonotype was seen a handful of times. The chain links TRBV7-2 to TRBJ2-6, with D tentatively TRBD1 or TRBD2 (5 bases each). This CDR3 is built from 11 residues. Trimming stripped 0 bases from V and 16 bases from J, with 7 bases between. CDR1 and CDR2 from the germline V gene are SGHTA and FQGNSA. The CDR3 reads CASSLAGELTF. The DNA of the CDR3 is TGTGCCAGCAGCTTAGCGGGGGAACTGACTTTC.

V gene TRBV2 combines with J gene TRBJ2-5, with 7 positions matching TRBD1. The CDR3 extends over 13 amino acids. The junction had 2 bases not matched to a gene; V was cut back by 6 bases and J by 1 base. CDR1 and CDR2 from the germline V gene are SNHLY and FYNNEI. CDR3 residues: CASRGQLQETQYF. The CDR3 DNA follows: TGTGCCAGCAGGGGACAGCTCCAAGAGACCCAGTACTTC. Combining the CDR3 with reference TRBV2 and TRBJ2-5 gives the whole variable domain EPEVTQTPSHQVTQMGQEVILRCVPISNHLYFYWYRQILGQKVEFLVSFYNNEISEKSEIFDDQFSVERPDGSNFTLKIRSTKLEDSAMYFCASRGQLQETQYFGPGTRLLVL.

The chain couples TRBV4-2 to TRBJ2-7; D possibly corresponds to TRBD1 (6 bases). The CDR3 length is 13 residues. Trimming took 4 bases from V and 3 from J, leaving 10 bases between them. Germline V gene sequence: CDR1 LGHNA, CDR2 YNFKEQ. The DNA for the CDR3 is TGTGCCAGCAGCCCAGGGGCCGGCTACGAGCAGTACTTC. Protein sequence: CASSPGAGYEQYF.

J is TRBJ1-5 and V is TRBV4-1; D might be TRBD1 (6 bases). The CDR3 has 18 amino acids. V was pared by 3 bases and J by 0 bases, with 18 bases between. Germline V CDR1 and CDR2: MGHRA, YSYEKL. The CDR3 sequence: CASSHPPQGRGSNQPQHF. In DNA, the CDR3 is TGCGCCAGCAGCCATCCCCCCCAGGGCAGGGGTAGCAATCAGCCCCAGCATTTT.

V is TRBV28 and J is TRBJ2-5; 9 nucleotides match TRBD2. This CDR3 contains 15 residues. CDR1 is MDHEN, CDR2 SYDVKM, per germline. J gave up 4 bases and V 6 bases, and 9 bases lay outside the gene matches. CDR3 loop: CASRTGLAAPETQYF. In DNA, the CDR3 is TGTGCCAGCAGAACGGGACTAGCCGCTCCAGAGACCCAGTACTTC. The full variable domain, rest sourced from reference TRBV28 and TRBJ2-5, is DVKVTQSSRYLVKRTGEKVFLECVQDMDHENMFWYRQDPGLGLRLIYFSYDVKMKEKGDIPEGYSVSREKKERFSLILESASTNQTSMYLCASRTGLAAPETQYFGPGTRLLVL.

The chain has TRBV11-2 and TRBJ2-1; possibly TRBD2 for D (6 bases). The CDR3 has 14 residues. V lost 5 bases to trimming and J lost 9 bases, with 17 bases between them. Germline CDR1 and CDR2: SGHAT and FQNNGV. The CDR3 DNA is TGTGCCAGCAGCACCCAGGCGGGGCTTGGTGAGCAGTTCTTC. It is translated as CASSTQAGLGEQFF.

CDR3 protein: CASSVSGTSTDTQYF. In DNA, the CDR3 is TGTGCCAGCAGCGTAAGCGGGACTAGCACAGATACGCAGTATTTT. This chain joins TRBV9 and TRBJ2-3, with 7 bases matching TRBD2. The CDR3 is 15 amino acids. CDR1 and CDR2 (germline): SGDLS, YYNGEE. The trim removed 1 base at V and 0 bases at J, leaving 2 bases unmatched.

This clonotype was counted a few times. The V call is TRBV20-1, the J call TRBJ2-7; TRBD1 matches 11 bases. V was pared by 1 base and J by 4 bases, with 9 bases of the junction left unmatched. CDR1 is DFQATT, CDR2 SNEGSKA, per germline (reference sequence). The CDR3 sequence is 16 residues long. The CDR3 loop reads CSARAPPGQGVYEQYF. CDR3 coding DNA: TGCAGTGCTAGAGCGCCCCCGGGACAGGGGGTATACGAGCAGTACTTC.

This clonotype showed up just a few times. The rearrangement joins TRBV10-3 to TRBJ2-7; TRBD2 matches at 8 bases. CDR1 is ENHRY and CDR2 is SYGVKD in the germline V gene. V was pared by 7 bases and J by 1 base, with 6 bases of the junction left unmatched. CDR3 size: 14 residues. CDR3 in amino acids: CAITPRGGSYEQYF. CDR3 nucleotide sequence: TGTGCCATCACCCCTCGGGGGGGTTCCTACGAGCAGTACTTC.

This chain links TRBV6-6 with TRBJ1-2; TRBD1 matches at 7 bases. Germline V CDR1 and CDR2: MNHNY, SVGAGI (reference sequence). V was clipped by 0 bases and J by 7 bases; unmatched bases: 5. This CDR3 is 14 amino acids long. The CDR3 DNA reads TGTGCCAGCAGTTACTCTGACAGGGCAGGTGGCTACACCTTC. This gives the protein CASSYSDRAGGYTF.

The CDR3 region is CSGDRTGTHNEQFF. In DNA form, the CDR3 reads TGCAGCGGCGATCGGACAGGGACACACAATGAGCAGTTCTTC. The rearrangement links TRBV29-1 to TRBJ2-1; 8 nucleotides line up with TRBD1. The CDR3 extends over 14 amino acids. V trimming: 7 bases; J trimming: 5 bases; junction bases outside the gene matches: 10. Germline V CDR1 and CDR2: SQVTM, ANQGSEA.

The V call is TRBV11-1, the J call TRBJ1-1; weak D call: TRBD1 (5 bases). V was shortened by 5 bases and J by 4 bases, with 17 bases between the two germline ends. The CDR3 consists of 15 residues. Germline loops: CDR1 SGHAT, CDR2 FQDESV (reference sequence). The CDR3 region has the DNA TGTGCCAGCAGCGGTTGGCAGGGTTTGAGCACTGAAGCTTTCTTT. Translating gives CASSGWQGLSTEAFF.

This clonotype was observed a few times. The chain combines TRBV29-1 with TRBJ2-3; TRBD1 might be the D (6 bases). The CDR3 sequence is 13 residues long. V was pared by 5 bases and J by 5 bases, with 14 bases between. The V gene's germline CDR1 is SQVTM and CDR2 ANQGSEA. In nucleotides, the CDR3 is TGCAGCGTTCAGGGGCCTCTCCAAGATACGCAGTATTTT. Translated: CSVQGPLQDTQYF.

This clonotype was detected many times. The rearrangement uses TRBV28 and TRBJ2-1; the match to TRBD2 covers 9 bases. V shed 2 bases and J 10 bases; nucleotides not matched to a gene: 3. The CDR3 totals 13 residues. Per germline, CDR1 MDHEN and CDR2 SYDVKM. The CDR3: CASSLRGTSEQFF. CDR3 DNA: TGTGCCAGCAGTTTAAGGGGGACTAGCGAGCAGTTCTTC.